The sequence of this TCR beta chain was determined in a study of T cell clonotyping in hematopoietic cell transplantation (dated by TCRdb to about 2021). For the wider study: Recipient samples taken before transplant were collected after cytoreduction. In the study, more than 120 blood samples were gathered from roughly 33 consecutive transplant recipients and their related donors. Recruitment of patients ran from September 2015 to early 2017, and follow-up continued until late 2020 or until death. What the authors observed across the whole study: Just a small fraction of recipient repertoires overlapped with donor repertoires, and more than 97% appeared de novo at the given depth. Donor and pretransplant recipient Inverse Simpson Index values predicted broader posttransplant TCR repertoire diversity. After transplant, TCR diversity in recipients dropped, and pathologically expanded clonotypes climbed progressively between day 30 and day 180. Sample size was limited, and cells were not sorted, so CD4 and CD8 repertoire contributions could not be separated.

For this clone: Its recognized antigen is unknown. Base qualities are not at hand, and no much larger clone is one base apart.

This specimen's time point label, per the study, means: recipient sample about 28 days before transplant, after cytoreduction. Blood from recipients was drawn about 28 days before transplant and again at days 30, 100 and 180 after transplant. Nuclei Lysis Solution was used to extract genomic DNA from fresh or cryopreserved unfractionated peripheral blood mononuclear cells. The germline V gene provides CDR1 SGHDT and CDR2 YYEEEE. Clipping removes 4 bases from V and 8 bases from J, with 13 as the unmatched junction base count. The CDR3 has 15 amino acids, counting the end cysteine and phenylalanine. CDR3 DNA only is kept here, 45 bases in frame from base 1. The immunoSEQ assay, a bias-controlled multiplex PCR using V- and J-specific primers, was used to amplify TCR beta CDR3 regions from genomic DNA. In a second PCR step, the CDR3 amplicons were tagged with a proprietary barcode plus Illumina adapter sequences. An Illumina MiSeq instrument was used to sequence the CDR3 libraries. On the study's bioinformatics: Export and quality control were performed with immunoSEQ Analyzer 3.0, and downstream analyses were performed with R Bioconductor and Immunarch. Repertoire metrics were calculated using only productive rearrangements within the normalized downsampled data set. Clonotypes larger than 5 templates in the normalized cohort were defined as pathologically expanded. The Inverse Simpson Index was used to measure repertoire diversity. To capture all clonotypes, the CMV-specificity analyses were run on the non-normalized data set. TCRdb retrieved this table from immuneACCESS and kept in-frame rearrangements only. Not all clones are present; in checked studies, unresolved V genes account for under half, and no reason is known for the remainder. V and J calls and clone size are given by that table; D and trimming were obtained from the DNA. The sample profile shows some 13,000 clones; approximately 88% of them were found once. 16% of the sample is taken by the ten largest.

The clonotype originates from a man aged 55 to 70 with acute myeloid leukemia. Some clones in this sample may be carry-over from other donors' samples. The specimen was peripheral blood mononuclear cells, collected before stem cell transplant. The chain links TRBV5-6 with TRBJ1-2; 8 central bases correspond to TRBD1. In nucleotide form, the sequence is TGTGCCAGCAGCCCCGGCAGGGGGCGCCCGGGGGGCTACACCTTC. Its coded protein is CASSPGRGRPGGYTF.